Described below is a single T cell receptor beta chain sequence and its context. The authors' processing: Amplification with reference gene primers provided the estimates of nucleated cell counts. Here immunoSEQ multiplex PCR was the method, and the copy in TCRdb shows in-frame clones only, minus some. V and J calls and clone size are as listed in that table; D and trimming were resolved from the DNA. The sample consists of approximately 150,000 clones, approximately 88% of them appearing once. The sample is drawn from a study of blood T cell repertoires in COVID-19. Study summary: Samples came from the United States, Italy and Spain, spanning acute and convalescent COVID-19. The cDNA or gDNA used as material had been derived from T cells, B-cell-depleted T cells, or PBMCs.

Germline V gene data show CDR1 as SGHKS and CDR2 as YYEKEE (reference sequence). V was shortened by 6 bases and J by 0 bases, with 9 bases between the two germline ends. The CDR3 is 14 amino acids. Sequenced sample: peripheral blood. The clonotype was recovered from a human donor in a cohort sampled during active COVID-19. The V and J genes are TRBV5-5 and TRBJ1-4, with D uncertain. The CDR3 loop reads CASNLHATNEKLFF. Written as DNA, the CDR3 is TGTGCCAGCAACTTACATGCAACTAATGAAAAACTGTTTTTT.